This T cell receptor (beta chain) is drawn from a study of T cell responses to AZD1222 COVID-19 vaccine. Study findings and constraints: Baseline antibody screening turned up just six seropositive AZD1222 recipients. Donors skewed white British and female; clonal diversity was possibly underestimated.

Of note for this clone: Antigen unknown.

Samples with a second dose at about 4 or about 12 weeks were pooled together. The CDR3 runs 15 residues. The V end lost 5 bases, the J end lost 8 bases, and 19 bases lay between the germline ends. The germline V gene has CDR1 MDHEN and CDR2 SYDVKM. The table came from immunoSEQ multiplex PCR; TCRdb's copy has only in-frame clones and leaves some out. The data hold tens of thousands of clones, with roughly 80% observed a single time. The rearrangement uses TRBV28 and TRBJ2-1, with D possibly matching TRBD1 (6 bases). The receptor comes from an adult who received the AZD1222 COVID-19 vaccine. The starting material was peripheral blood, obtained 28 days after the second AZD1222 dose. The CDR3 here is CASSRGDTLSYEQFF. In DNA form, the CDR3 reads TGTGCCAGCAGTAGAGGGGACACTCTTAGTTATGAGCAGTTCTTC.